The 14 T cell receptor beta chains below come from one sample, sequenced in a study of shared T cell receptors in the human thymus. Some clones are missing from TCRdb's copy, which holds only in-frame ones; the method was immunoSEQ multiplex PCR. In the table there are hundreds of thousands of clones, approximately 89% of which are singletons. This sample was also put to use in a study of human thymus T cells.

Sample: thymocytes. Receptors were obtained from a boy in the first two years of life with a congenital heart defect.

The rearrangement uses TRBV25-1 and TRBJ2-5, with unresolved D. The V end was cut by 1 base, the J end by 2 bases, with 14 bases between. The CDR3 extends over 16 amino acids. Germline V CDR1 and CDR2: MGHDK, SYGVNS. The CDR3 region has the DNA TGTGCCAGCAGTGAATTAAGAAACAAATCACAAGAGACCCAGTACTTC. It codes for CASSELRNKSQETQYF.

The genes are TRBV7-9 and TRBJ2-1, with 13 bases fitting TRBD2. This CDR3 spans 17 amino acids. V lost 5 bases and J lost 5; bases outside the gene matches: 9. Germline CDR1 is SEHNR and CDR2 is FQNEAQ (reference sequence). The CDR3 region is CASSGGPGTSGNNEQFF. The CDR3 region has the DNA TGTGCCAGCAGCGGAGGACCGGGGACTAGCGGGAACAATGAGCAGTTCTTC. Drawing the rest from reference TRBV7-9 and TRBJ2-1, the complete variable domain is DTGVSQNPRHKITKRGQNVTFRCDPISEHNRLYWYRQTLGQGPEFLTYFQNEAQLEKSRLLSDRFSAERPKGSFSTLEIQRTEQGDSAMYLCASSGGPGTSGNNEQFFGPGTRLTVL.

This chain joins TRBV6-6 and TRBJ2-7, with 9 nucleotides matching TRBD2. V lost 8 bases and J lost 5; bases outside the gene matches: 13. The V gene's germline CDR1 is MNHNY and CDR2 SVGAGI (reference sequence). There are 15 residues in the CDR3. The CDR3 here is CASADNLAGDNEQYF. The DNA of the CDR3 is TGTGCCAGCGCGGACAATTTAGCGGGAGACAACGAGCAGTACTTC.

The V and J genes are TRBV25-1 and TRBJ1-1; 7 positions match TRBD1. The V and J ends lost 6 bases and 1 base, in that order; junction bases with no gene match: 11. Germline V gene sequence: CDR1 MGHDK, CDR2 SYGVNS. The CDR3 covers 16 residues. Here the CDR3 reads CASRTLQGRENTEAFF. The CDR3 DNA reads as TGTGCCAGCAGGACGTTACAGGGGCGGGAGAACACTGAAGCTTTCTTT. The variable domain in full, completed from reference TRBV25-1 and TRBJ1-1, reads EADIYQTPRYLVIGTGKKITLECSQTMGHDKMYWYQQDPGMELHLIHYSYGVNSTEKGDLSSESTVSRIRTEHFPLTLESARPSHTSQYLCASRTLQGRENTEAFFGQGTRLTVV.

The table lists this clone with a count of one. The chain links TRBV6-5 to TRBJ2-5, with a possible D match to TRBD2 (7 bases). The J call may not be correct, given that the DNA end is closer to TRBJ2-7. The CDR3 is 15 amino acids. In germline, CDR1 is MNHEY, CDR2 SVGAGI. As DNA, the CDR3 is TGTGCCACACGGGGAGGGGGACACCACTCCTACGAGCAGTACTTC. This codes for CATRGGGHHSYEQYF.

Here the CDR3 DNA reads TGCAGCGTTGAACTAACTAGCGGCTACGAGCAGTACTTC. This encodes CSVELTSGYEQYF. The genes are TRBV29-1 and TRBJ2-7, with 8 positions matching TRBD2. The trim removed 2 bases at V and 3 bases at J, leaving 3 bases unmatched. The CDR3 has 13 amino acids. Germline loops: CDR1 SQVTM, CDR2 ANQGSEA.

This chain's CDR3 is CASSLGLGRIGNGELFF. The CDR3 coding sequence is TGTGCCAGCAGCTTAGGACTAGGACGAATCGGAAACGGGGAGCTGTTTTTT. J is TRBJ2-2 and V is TRBV7-6; TRBD2 might be the D (6 bases). Germline V gene lookup returns CDR1 SGHVS and CDR2 FNYEAQ. V gave up 1 base and J gave up 7 bases, with 19 bases separating them. The CDR3 is 17 amino acids. The entire variable domain, with the rest obtained from reference TRBV7-6 and TRBJ2-2, is as follows: GAGVSQSPRYKVTKRGQDVALRCDPISGHVSLYWYRQALGQGPEFLTYFNYEAQQDKSGLPNDRFSAERPEGSISTLTIQRTEQRDSAMYRCASSLGLGRIGNGELFFGEGSRLTVL.

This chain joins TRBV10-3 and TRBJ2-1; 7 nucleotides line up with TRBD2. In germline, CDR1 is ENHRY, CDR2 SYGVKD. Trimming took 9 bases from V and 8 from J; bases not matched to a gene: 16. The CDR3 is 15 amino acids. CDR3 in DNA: TGTGCCATATCCCCCGGCGCACTAGCGTCGGATGAGCAGTTCTTC. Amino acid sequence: CAISPGALASDEQFF.

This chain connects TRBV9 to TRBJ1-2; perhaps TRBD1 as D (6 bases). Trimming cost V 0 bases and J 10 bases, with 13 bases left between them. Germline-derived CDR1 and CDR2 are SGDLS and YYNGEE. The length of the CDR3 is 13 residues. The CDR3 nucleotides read TGTGCCAGCAGCGTAGACCGAGGGGGGGTCTACACCTTC. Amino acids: CASSVDRGGVYTF.

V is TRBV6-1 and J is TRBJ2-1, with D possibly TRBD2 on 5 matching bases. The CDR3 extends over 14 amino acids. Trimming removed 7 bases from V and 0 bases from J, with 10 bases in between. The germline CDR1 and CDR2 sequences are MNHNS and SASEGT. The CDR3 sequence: CASKRKSSYNEQFF. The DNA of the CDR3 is TGTGCCAGCAAGCGGAAGAGCTCCTACAATGAGCAGTTCTTC.

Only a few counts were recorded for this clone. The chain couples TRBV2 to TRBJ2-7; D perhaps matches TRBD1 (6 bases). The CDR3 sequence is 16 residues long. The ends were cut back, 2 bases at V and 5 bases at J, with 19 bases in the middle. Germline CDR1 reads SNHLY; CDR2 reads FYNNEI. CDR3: CASSESPAGEYHEQYF. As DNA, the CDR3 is TGTGCCAGCAGTGAATCTCCGGCAGGGGAATACCACGAGCAGTACTTC.

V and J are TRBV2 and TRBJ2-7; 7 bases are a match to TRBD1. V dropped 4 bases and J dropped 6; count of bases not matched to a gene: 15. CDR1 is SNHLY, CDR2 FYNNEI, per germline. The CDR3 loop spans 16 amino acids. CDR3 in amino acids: CASSVNRTGPSGEQYF. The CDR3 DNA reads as TGTGCCAGCAGTGTGAACAGGACAGGACCGTCGGGCGAGCAGTACTTC.

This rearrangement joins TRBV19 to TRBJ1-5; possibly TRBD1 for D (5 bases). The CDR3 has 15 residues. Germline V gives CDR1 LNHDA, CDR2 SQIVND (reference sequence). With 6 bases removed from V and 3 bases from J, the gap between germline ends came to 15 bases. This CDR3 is CASSPNGGSNQPQHF. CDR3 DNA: TGTGCCAGTAGCCCTAATGGGGGGTCCAATCAGCCCCAGCATTTT. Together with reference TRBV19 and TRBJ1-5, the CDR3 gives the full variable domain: DGGITQSPKYLFRKEGQNVTLSCEQNLNHDAMYWYRQDPGQGLRLIYYSQIVNDFQKGDIAEGYSVSREKKESFPLTVTSAQKNPTAFYLCASSPNGGSNQPQHFGDGTRLSIL.

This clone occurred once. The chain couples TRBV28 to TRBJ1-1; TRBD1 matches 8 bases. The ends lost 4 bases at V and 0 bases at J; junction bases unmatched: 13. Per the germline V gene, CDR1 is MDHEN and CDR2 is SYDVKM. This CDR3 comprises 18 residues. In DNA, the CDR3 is TGTGCCAGCAGTTCCTCAAGAGACAGGGGAGCCATGAACACTGAAGCTTTCTTT. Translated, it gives CASSSSRDRGAMNTEAFF.